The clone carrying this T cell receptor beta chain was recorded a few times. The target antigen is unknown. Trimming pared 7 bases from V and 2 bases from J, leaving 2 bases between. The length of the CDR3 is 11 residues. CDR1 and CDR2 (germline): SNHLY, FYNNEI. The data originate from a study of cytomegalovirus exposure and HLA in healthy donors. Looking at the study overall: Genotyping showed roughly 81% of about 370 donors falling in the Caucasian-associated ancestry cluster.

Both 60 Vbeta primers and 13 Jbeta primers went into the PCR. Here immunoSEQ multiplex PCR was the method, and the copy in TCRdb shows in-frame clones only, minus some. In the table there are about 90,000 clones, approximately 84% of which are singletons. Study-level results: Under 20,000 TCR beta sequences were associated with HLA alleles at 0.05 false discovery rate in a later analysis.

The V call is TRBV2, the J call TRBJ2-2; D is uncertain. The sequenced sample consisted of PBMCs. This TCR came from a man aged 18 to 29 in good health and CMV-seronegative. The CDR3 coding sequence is TGTGCCAGCATAAACACCGGGGAGCTGTTTTTT. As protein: CASINTGELFF.